The 15 T cell receptor beta chains given below trace back to one sample, sequenced in a study of T cells after yellow fever vaccination. TCRdb processed the 5' RACE reads anew with MiXCR; each CDR3 protein has one entry. The sample records under 400,000 distinct CDR3 sequences, around an eighth being singletons. The sample consisted of CD4+ T cells sorted from PBMCs, taken 15 days after the yellow fever booster vaccination. These receptors came from a man aged 18 to 30 who received the YFV17D yellow fever vaccine.

This chain joins TRBV11-2 and TRBJ2-2, with 13 bases lining up with TRBD2. The CDR3 length is 18 residues. In germline, CDR1 is SGHAT, CDR2 FQNNGV. V lost 6 bases and J lost 1; bases outside the gene matches: 8. In DNA form, the CDR3 reads TGTGCCAGCAGTTTTAGACTAGCGGGGGGAAAGAACACCGGGGAGCTGTTTTTT. This sequence encodes CASSFRLAGGKNTGELFF.

The chain links TRBV9 to TRBJ1-1; D gene uncertain. Germline CDR1 is SGDLS and CDR2 is YYNGEE. Deletions cut 0 bases from V and 4 bases from J, with 16 bases between. The CDR3 loop spans 16 amino acids. The CDR3 bases are TGTGCCAGCAGCGTAGCTACGGGTGATCCGAGCACTGAAGCTTTCTTT. Its translation: CASSVATGDPSTEAFF.

The chain couples TRBV12-3 or TRBV12-4 to TRBJ1-1; no clear D. This CDR3 has 13 residues. V lost 8 bases and J lost 2, with 12 bases in between. The CDR3 region has the DNA TGTGCCAGCCGCCAGGAGATTAACACTGAAGCTTTCTTT. This encodes CASRQEINTEAFF.

This clonotype was seen a few times. The gene calls are TRBV4-2 and TRBJ2-7, with D hard to call. This CDR3 contains 14 residues. Germline V gene data show CDR1 as LGHNA and CDR2 as YNFKEQ. V lost 0 bases to trimming and J lost 3 bases, with 9 bases between them. The CDR3 sequence is CASSQDQVDYEQYF. Written as DNA, the CDR3 is TGTGCCAGCAGCCAAGACCAGGTGGACTACGAGCAGTACTTC.

This clonotype was seen a handful of times. The V call is TRBV7-9, the J call TRBJ1-6; D call uncertain. The CDR3 has 17 amino acids. Germline CDR1 SEHNR, CDR2 FQNEAQ (reference sequence). The V and J ends lost 1 base and 8 bases respectively, with 18 bases between them. CDR3 protein: CASSLGERRFRDSPLHF. CDR3 DNA: TGTGCCAGCAGCTTAGGGGAACGAAGGTTTCGGGATTCACCCCTCCACTTT. The full variable domain, completed using reference TRBV7-9 and TRBJ1-6, is DTGVSQNPRHKITKRGQNVTFRCDPISEHNRLYWYRQTLGQGPEFLTYFQNEAQLEKSRLLSDRFSAERPKGSFSTLEIQRTEQGDSAMYLCASSLGERRFRDSPLHFGNGTRLTVT.

The chain employs TRBV7-3 and TRBJ2-3; TRBD2 aligns across 11 bases. The CDR3 loop spans 16 amino acids. Trimming took 5 bases from V and 5 from J; bases not matched to a gene: 9. Germline V lookup: CDR1 SGHTA, CDR2 FQGTGA. CDR3 coding DNA: TGTGCCAGCAGCCTCCACACTAGCGGGGGCGGAGATACGCAGTATTTT. Protein product: CASSLHTSGGGDTQYF.

This clonotype has only a few counts. The J gene is TRBJ2-6, the V gene TRBV5-6; D gene uncertain. Trimming cost V 1 base and J 0 bases, with 5 bases left between them. The germline gives CDR1 SGHDT, CDR2 YYEEEE. The CDR3 totals 15 residues. CDR3 sequence reads: CASSLLDSGANVLTF. CDR3 bases: TGTGCCAGCAGCTTGCTAGACTCTGGGGCCAACGTCCTGACTTTC.

This clonotype was picked up a small number of times. The chain couples TRBV20-1 to TRBJ1-5; 8 nucleotides agree with TRBD1. The V segment lost 5 bases and the J segment 6 bases; nucleotides outside the gene matches: 12. The CDR3 loop spans 15 amino acids. The germline V gene has CDR1 DFQATT and CDR2 SNEGSKA (reference sequence). For the CDR3, the DNA is TGCAGTGCTGCGACCACAGGGGGTGGGAGTCAGCCCCAGCATTTT. It translates to CSAATTGGGSQPQHF.

V and J are TRBV6-5 and TRBJ1-2; the D is unclear. The CDR3 consists of 14 residues. The germline gives CDR1 MNHEY, CDR2 SVGAGI. Trimming took 7 bases from V and 8 from J, leaving 20 bases between them. The CDR3 loop reads CASTDWAGRGGYTF. CDR3 nucleotides: TGTGCCAGCACCGACTGGGCAGGCCGCGGGGGCTACACCTTC.

The V gene is TRBV6-1, the J gene TRBJ1-6, with 9 bases aligning to TRBD1. The germline V gene has CDR1 MNHNS and CDR2 SASEGT. Losses at the gene ends were 5 bases for V and 9 bases for J; bases not matched to a gene: 5. The CDR3 is 14 residues long. CDR3 coding DNA: TGTGCCAGCAGTCCACAGGGGGCGCGTTCACCCCTCCACTTT. It codes for CASSPQGARSPLHF.

The V call is TRBV5-1, the J call TRBJ1-2; D gene ambiguous. Trimming left V 0 bases short and J 2 bases short, with 8 bases between. Germline V gene data show CDR1 as SGHRS and CDR2 as YFSETQ. This CDR3 comprises 14 residues. CDR3 amino acids: CASSLDPGNYGYTF. DNA of the CDR3: TGCGCCAGCAGCTTGGATCCGGGAAACTATGGCTACACCTTC. The full variable domain, completed using reference TRBV5-1 and TRBJ1-2, is KAGVTQTPRYLIKTRGQQVTLSCSPISGHRSVSWYQQTPGQGLQFLFEYFSETQRNKGNFPGRFSGRQFSNSRSEMNVSTLELGDSALYLCASSLDPGNYGYTFGSGTRLTVV.

The V gene is TRBV24-1, the J gene TRBJ2-5, with D perhaps matching TRBD2 (5 bases). The CDR3 runs to 14 residues. Germline-derived CDR1 and CDR2 are KGHDR and SFDVKD. V lost 4 bases to trimming and J lost 4 bases, with 12 bases between them. Here the CDR3 reads CATSEPGLTETQYF. The CDR3 DNA sequence: TGTGCCACCAGTGAACCAGGACTGACAGAGACCCAGTACTTC.

The chain is built from TRBV4-1 and TRBJ2-1; no clear D gene. Trimming took off 0 bases at V and 0 bases at J, with 15 bases between the two ends. Germline values: CDR1 MGHRA, CDR2 YSYEKL. The CDR3 covers 18 residues. CDR3 sequence reads: CASSQEGGGVGSYNEQFF. In nucleotides, the CDR3 is TGCGCCAGCAGCCAAGAGGGCGGCGGCGTAGGCTCCTACAATGAGCAGTTCTTC.

In its sample, this clonotype was seen a few times. This chain joins TRBV20-1 and TRBJ2-5, with TRBD1 as a possible D gene (7 bases). The CDR3 contains 14 residues. The V gene's germline CDR1 is DFQATT and CDR2 SNEGSKA (reference sequence). V lost 6 bases and J 5 bases, leaving 19 bases between the germline ends. CDR3 protein: CSAPLEGAQETQYF. The CDR3 DNA sequence: TGCAGTGCCCCCCTGGAGGGGGCACAGGAGACCCAGTACTTC.

V usage is TRBV20-1 and J usage is TRBJ2-5; D may correspond to TRBD1 or TRBD2 (5 bases each). Trimming left V 6 bases short and J 1 base short, with 9 bases between. From germline, CDR1 is DFQATT and CDR2 SNEGSKA (reference sequence). The CDR3 contains 12 residues. The CDR3: CSATGTQETQYF. As DNA, the CDR3 is TGCAGTGCAACCGGGACCCAAGAGACCCAGTACTTC.